Presented here are 16 T cell receptor beta chains from one specimen sequenced in a study of T cell repertoires in cytomegalovirus infection. TCRdb re-analysed the reads in MiXCR, keeping a single row per CDR3 protein. The sample includes some 320,000 distinct CDR3 sequences, approximately 9.5% of them seen just once. The sample was PBMCs. The receptors shown here come from a human donor in good health (CMV status not recorded). Some clones in this sample may be carry-over from other donors' samples.

The J gene is TRBJ1-1, the V gene TRBV7-2; 9 bases line up with TRBD1. Trimming took 5 bases from V and 14 from J; bases not matched to a gene: 15. CDR3 length: 14 residues. Germline V gives CDR1 SGHTA, CDR2 FQGNSA. The CDR3 bases are TGTGCCAGCAGCCCCTACCGACAGGGGGTGGAAATGTTCTTT. It codes for CASSPYRQGVEMFF.

This clonotype was recorded many times. The rearrangement uses TRBV7-2 and TRBJ1-4, with D unresolved. This CDR3 comprises 15 residues. Germline-derived CDR1 and CDR2 are SGHTA and FQGNSA. V shed 6 bases and J shed 0 bases, with 11 bases lying between them. In DNA, the CDR3 is TGTGCCAGCAGTCTAGGATCAACAACTAATGAAAAACTGTTTTTT. This gives the protein CASSLGSTTNEKLFF.

V is TRBV6-6 and J is TRBJ1-1, with D unclear. This CDR3 region has 11 residues. The germline V and J ends were trimmed by 6 bases and 11 bases, with 13 bases remaining between them. CDR1 and CDR2 (germline): MNHNY, SVGAGI (reference sequence). CDR3 coding DNA: TGTGCCAGCAGGCAGCTCCGAGAGGCTTTCTTT. It yields the protein CASRQLREAFF.

This clonotype was seen at least ten times. This sequence joins TRBV7-9 and TRBJ1-2; 12 bases are a match to TRBD1. The CDR3 is 17 amino acids. Looked up from germline, CDR1 is SEHNR and CDR2 is FQNEAQ (reference sequence). Germline trimming cut 5 bases from V and 7 bases from J; bases unmatched to any gene: 14. The CDR3 DNA sequence: TGTGCCAGCAGCGGAACCGGGACAGGGGGCAGGGTTCGTGGCTACACCTTC. Its translation: CASSGTGTGGRVRGYTF.

This clonotype was seen ten or more times. The genes are TRBV7-2 and TRBJ1-1; possibly TRBD1 for D (6 bases). Per germline, CDR1 SGHTA and CDR2 FQGNSA. Trimming removed 4 bases at V and 1 base at J, with 10 bases between. The CDR3 extends over 14 amino acids. Written as DNA, the CDR3 is TGTGCCAGCAGCTATATACAGGGGAACACTGAAGCTTTCTTT. Protein product: CASSYIQGNTEAFF.

This chain joins TRBV7-9 and TRBJ2-7; 8 bases agree with TRBD1. This CDR3 has 14 amino acids. Looked up from germline, CDR1 is SEHNR and CDR2 is FQNEAQ (reference sequence). V was clipped by 5 bases and J by 5 bases; unmatched bases: 8. The CDR3 region has the DNA TGTGCCAGCAGCAGCGGTTCAGGGGGCCACGAGCAGTACTTC. It is translated as CASSSGSGGHEQYF.

This clonotype was seen repeatedly, ten times or more. The chain carries TRBV7-2 and TRBJ2-3, with D maybe TRBD2 (6 bases). V lost 5 bases, J lost 6 bases, and 9 bases lay in between. CDR3 length equals 12 residues. CDR1 is SGHTA and CDR2 is FQGNSA in the germline V gene. This CDR3 reads CASSASADTQYF. CDR3 DNA sequence: TGTGCCAGCAGCGCTAGCGCTGATACGCAGTATTTT.

The chain uses TRBV6-6 and TRBJ2-3; 11 bases fit TRBD2. Germline V gene lookup returns CDR1 MNHNY and CDR2 SVGAGI (reference sequence). V lost 2 bases, J lost 1 base, and 5 bases stayed unmatched. The CDR3 is 17 amino acids. Written as DNA, the CDR3 is TGTGCCAGCAGTTACCGAACTAGCGGGGGTCGCACAGATACGCAGTATTTT. It translates to CASSYRTSGGRTDTQYF.

This clonotype was seen only a few times. This sequence joins TRBV2 and TRBJ2-7; a possible D gene is TRBD2 (5 bases). The germline gives CDR1 SNHLY, CDR2 FYNNEI. The CDR3 loop spans 12 amino acids. V lost 8 bases and J 3 bases, leaving 11 bases between the germline ends. The CDR3 DNA sequence: TGTGCCAGCGGGTCGGACTTCTACGAGCAGTACTTC. Protein sequence: CASGSDFYEQYF.

This clonotype showed up just a few times. The gene calls are TRBV19 and TRBJ1-1, with D hard to call. The CDR3 contains 11 residues. The ends were cut back, 2 bases at V and 8 bases at J, with 6 bases in the middle. Germline CDR1 LNHDA, CDR2 SQIVND (reference sequence). CDR3: CASSIWGEAFF. In nucleotides, the CDR3 is TGTGCCAGTAGTATATGGGGAGAAGCTTTCTTT.

The J gene is TRBJ2-4, the V gene TRBV28; D is perhaps TRBD1 (7 bases). Between the trimmed V and J ends, which lost 10 bases and 9 bases, there was a span of 13 bases. Germline V gene sequence: CDR1 MDHEN, CDR2 SYDVKM. The CDR3 is made up of 11 amino acids. CDR3 sequence reads: CATTQGGIQYF. The CDR3 coding sequence is TGTGCCACCACCCAGGGGGGCATTCAGTACTTC.

This sequence joins TRBV2 and TRBJ2-3, with D maybe TRBD1 (6 bases). CDR1 is SNHLY and CDR2 is FYNNEI in the germline V gene. The CDR3 is made up of 13 amino acids. V was cut by 9 bases and J by 2 bases, with 12 bases left in between. CDR3 loop: CARMDSNTDTQYF. CDR3 coding DNA: TGTGCCAGAATGGACAGTAACACAGATACGCAGTATTTT.

This clonotype came up a few times. The chain recombines TRBV10-1 with TRBJ1-6; unclear D gene. Deletions cut 6 bases from V and 5 bases from J, with 8 bases between. Per germline, CDR1 WNHNN and CDR2 SYGVQD (reference sequence). The CDR3 is 13 residues long. DNA of the CDR3: TGCGCCAGCAGAGCGGGGAATAATTCACCCCTCCACTTT. Amino acids: CASRAGNNSPLHF.

The rearrangement joins TRBV28 to TRBJ1-4; D remains ambiguous. V was trimmed by 3 bases and J by 6 bases, leaving 14 bases between them. Looked up from germline, CDR1 is MDHEN and CDR2 is SYDVKM. This CDR3 has 15 residues. CDR3 in DNA: TGTGCCAGCAGTTTTAACGGCGGTCGGTATGAAAAACTGTTTTTT. Amino acids: CASSFNGGRYEKLFF.

There are a few counts of this clonotype. This chain links TRBV7-6 with TRBJ1-1; D remains ambiguous. The CDR3 loop spans 14 amino acids. V was shortened by 5 bases and J by 5 bases, with 15 bases between the two germline ends. Germline CDR1 SGHVS, CDR2 FNYEAQ. The CDR3 DNA sequence: TGTGCCAGCAGCCCGGGCCTCGGAGGGACTGAAGCTTTCTTT. This codes for CASSPGLGGTEAFF.

The J gene is TRBJ2-7, the V gene TRBV11-2; D is ambiguous. Per the germline V gene, CDR1 is SGHAT and CDR2 is FQNNGV. V was cut by 1 base and J by 0 bases, with 13 bases left in between. CDR3 length equals 16 residues. CDR3 residues: CASSLGARMSSYEQYF. The CDR3 DNA follows: TGTGCCAGCAGCTTAGGAGCCCGGATGAGCTCCTACGAGCAGTACTTC.